The next 31 T cell receptor beta chains were all read from a single sample in a study of T cell responses to AZD1222 COVID-19 vaccine. The data were produced by immunoSEQ multiplex PCR, yet TCRdb's version contains in-frame clones alone and is incomplete. Here the sample spans fewer than 250,000 clones, around 92% being singletons. The sample in question was peripheral blood, obtained on day 0 of AZD1222 vaccination. These receptors were collected from an adult in good health.

V gene TRBV19 combines with J gene TRBJ1-1; TRBD1 might be the D (5 bases). V lost 5 bases and J 0 bases, leaving 13 bases between the germline ends. The germline V gene encodes CDR1 LNHDA and CDR2 SQIVND (reference sequence). The CDR3 has 15 residues. The CDR3 region is CASSPRDSLNTEAFF. CDR3 nucleotides: TGTGCCAGTAGTCCCCGGGACTCCTTGAACACTGAAGCTTTCTTT.

The chain is built from TRBV7-9 and TRBJ1-4; TRBD1 is a possible D gene (5 bases). Deletions cut 4 bases from V and 7 bases from J, with 19 bases between. The CDR3 sequence is 16 residues long. The germline gives CDR1 SEHNR, CDR2 FQNEAQ (reference sequence). This chain's CDR3 is CASSSLDRWLSEKLFF. As DNA, the CDR3 is TGTGCCAGCAGCTCCCTAGACAGATGGTTAAGTGAAAAACTGTTTTTT.

The chain employs TRBV11-2 and TRBJ2-6; unclear D gene. V was shortened by 3 bases and J by 0 bases, with 6 bases between the two germline ends. CDR3 length: 15 amino acids. CDR1 is SGHAT, CDR2 FQNNGV, per germline. The CDR3 is CASSFKPSGANVLTF. DNA for the CDR3: TGTGCCAGCAGCTTTAAGCCCTCTGGGGCCAACGTCCTGACTTTC. Using reference TRBV11-2 and TRBJ2-6 for the parts outside the CDR3, the full variable domain is EAGVAQSPRYKIIEKRQSVAFWCNPISGHATLYWYQQILGQGPKLLIQFQNNGVVDDSQLPKDRFSAERLKGVDSTLKIQPAKLEDSAVYLCASSFKPSGANVLTFGAGSRLTVL.

The chain joins TRBV6-5 to TRBJ2-3, with D perhaps TRBD2 (5 bases). The CDR3 contains 15 residues. Trimming removed 5 bases from V and 1 base from J, with 13 bases in between. Germline V lookup: CDR1 MNHEY, CDR2 SVGAGI. CDR3 loop: CASSRGGPRTDTQYF. CDR3 bases: TGTGCCAGCAGTCGCGGCGGGCCCCGCACAGATACGCAGTATTTT.

This chain links TRBV5-1 with TRBJ1-1; perhaps TRBD1 as D (6 bases). From germline, CDR1 is SGHRS and CDR2 YFSETQ. The CDR3 extends over 13 amino acids. Trimming stripped 7 bases from V and 5 bases from J, with 15 bases between. DNA for the CDR3: TGCGCCAGCCTCCCAGGGGCTGGGACTGAAGCTTTCTTT. Translation gives CASLPGAGTEAFF. The complete variable domain, with remaining parts taken from reference TRBV5-1 and TRBJ1-1, reads KAGVTQTPRYLIKTRGQQVTLSCSPISGHRSVSWYQQTPGQGLQFLFEYFSETQRNKGNFPGRFSGRQFSNSRSEMNVSTLELGDSALYLCASLPGAGTEAFFGQGTRLTVV.

The chain couples TRBV28 to TRBJ1-5; 9 bases agree with TRBD1. Germline V gene lookup returns CDR1 MDHEN and CDR2 SYDVKM. The V segment lost 5 bases and the J segment 6 bases; nucleotides outside the gene matches: 8. The CDR3 loop spans 15 amino acids. The chain's CDR3 is CASSGGTGRFQPQHF. For the CDR3, the DNA is TGTGCCAGCAGTGGAGGGACAGGGAGGTTTCAGCCCCAGCATTTT. The variable domain in full, with the rest retrieved from reference TRBV28 and TRBJ1-5, is DVKVTQSSRYLVKRTGEKVFLECVQDMDHENMFWYRQDPGLGLRLIYFSYDVKMKEKGDIPEGYSVSREKKERFSLILESASTNQTSMYLCASSGGTGRFQPQHFGDGTRLSIL.

This clone was observed once. This chain joins TRBV3-1 (or the pseudogene TRBV3-2) and TRBJ1-1; tentative D call: TRBD1 (6 bases). The germline V gene has CDR1 LGHDT and CDR2 YNNKEL (reference sequence). Trimming stripped 7 bases from V and 5 bases from J, with 17 bases between. The CDR3 is made up of 14 amino acids. The CDR3 sequence is CASTNTDRRTEAFF. CDR3 DNA: TGTGCCAGCACTAACACCGACAGGCGGACTGAAGCTTTCTTT.

This chain connects TRBV18 to TRBJ2-1; tentative D call: TRBD2 (5 bases). The ends were cut back, 3 bases at V and 0 bases at J, with 12 bases in the middle. The germline gives CDR1 KGHSH, CDR2 LQKENI. CDR3 length: 16 amino acids. The CDR3 region is CASSPRTGSSYNEQFF. CDR3 in DNA: TGTGCCAGCTCACCGCGGACTGGAAGCTCCTACAATGAGCAGTTCTTC.

This clone has a single count. The chain joins TRBV11-3 to TRBJ2-3; no definite D call. The CDR3 runs to 13 residues. From germline, CDR1 is SGHNT and CDR2 YENEEA. Trimming cost V 1 base and J 4 bases, with 6 bases left between them. The CDR3 DNA sequence: TGTGCCAGCAGCTTAGGTATTGCAGATACGCAGTATTTT. Its translation is CASSLGIADTQYF.

The rearrangement joins TRBV20-1 to TRBJ2-1; 8 bases agree with TRBD2. The CDR3 has 13 residues. J gave up 12 bases and V 4 bases, and 11 bases lay outside the gene matches. Germline V CDR1 and CDR2: DFQATT, SNEGSKA (reference sequence). The CDR3 reads CSANDSGESRQFF. CDR3 coding DNA: TGCAGTGCTAATGATAGCGGGGAGTCTCGGCAGTTCTTC.

Here the CDR3 DNA reads TGTGCCAGCAGCTCTGGGGGGTCAGGGGGCCCCTATAATTCACCCCTCCACTTT. Its translation is CASSSGGSGGPYNSPLHF. This chain uses TRBV11-2 with TRBJ1-6; 8 bases line up with TRBD1. The V segment lost 4 bases and the J segment 2 bases; nucleotides outside the gene matches: 10. The CDR3 is made up of 18 amino acids. CDR1 is SGHAT, CDR2 FQNNGV, per germline. Looking up the rest from reference TRBV11-2 and TRBJ1-6 gives the full variable domain: EAGVAQSPRYKIIEKRQSVAFWCNPISGHATLYWYQQILGQGPKLLIQFQNNGVVDDSQLPKDRFSAERLKGVDSTLKIQPAKLEDSAVYLCASSSGGSGGPYNSPLHFGNGTRLTVT.

This clone showed up just once. The chain combines TRBV7-2 with TRBJ1-2; a possible D gene is TRBD1 (6 bases). Germline assignment: CDR1 SGHTA and CDR2 FQGNSA. This CDR3 contains 16 residues. Trimming left V 1 base short and J 0 bases short, with 12 bases between. The CDR3 DNA sequence: TGTGCCAGCAGCTTAGATTGGACAGCAGCTAACTATGGCTACACCTTC. This codes for CASSLDWTAANYGYTF.

The CDR3 DNA is TGTGCCAGCTCACCCAACAGGGATGGCTACACCTTC. Encoded protein: CASSPNRDGYTF. This chain connects TRBV18 to TRBJ1-2, with D tentatively TRBD1 (6 bases). This CDR3 spans 12 amino acids. Between the trimmed V and J ends, which lost 3 bases and 6 bases, there was a span of 8 bases. CDR1 and CDR2 from the germline V gene are KGHSH and LQKENI.

CDR3 nucleotide sequence: TGTGCCAGCAGACGTAACTCCGGGACAGCATATCAGCCCCAGCATTTT. Protein product: CASRRNSGTAYQPQHF. This sequence joins TRBV27 and TRBJ1-5, with 7 bases identical to TRBD1. Germline V lookup: CDR1 MNHEY, CDR2 SMNVEV (reference sequence). The trim removed 6 bases at V and 5 bases at J, leaving 13 bases unmatched. The CDR3 loop spans 16 amino acids.

The rearrangement links TRBV7-8 to TRBJ1-5; 7 bases fit TRBD1. Germline CDR1 reads SGHVS; CDR2 reads FQNEAQ. The CDR3 totals 15 residues. The ends lost 5 bases at V and 4 bases at J; junction bases unmatched: 8. CDR3 sequence (DNA): TGTGCCAGCAGCCCCGGACAGGTGGGGAATCAGCCCCAGCATTTT. Encoded protein: CASSPGQVGNQPQHF.

The rearrangement joins TRBV24-1 to TRBJ1-5, with 8 bases that match TRBD1. Germline V gene data show CDR1 as KGHDR and CDR2 as SFDVKD. CDR3 length: 14 residues. Trimming cost V 7 bases and J 4 bases; bases outside gene matches: 5. The CDR3 protein is CATSGQGSNQPQHF. CDR3 sequence (DNA): TGTGCCACCAGCGGACAGGGTAGTAATCAGCCCCAGCATTTT.

The V gene is TRBV7-2, the J gene TRBJ2-3, with D perhaps TRBD2 (5 bases). Germline values: CDR1 SGHTA, CDR2 FQGNSA. V shed 6 bases and J shed 2 bases, with 9 bases lying between them. CDR3 length: 13 residues. CDR3 protein: CASRASITDTQYF. For the CDR3, the DNA is TGTGCCAGCAGGGCTAGCATCACAGATACGCAGTATTTT.

V and J are TRBV19 and TRBJ1-3, with D tentatively TRBD1 (6 bases). The CDR3 is made up of 19 amino acids. Germline CDR1 LNHDA, CDR2 SQIVND (reference sequence). V was clipped by 4 bases and J by 0 bases, with 22 bases between them. CDR3 DNA sequence: TGTGCCAGTAGTACTCTTGACGGGGGGGGCCCCCTCTCTGGAAACACCATATATTTT. It codes for CASSTLDGGGPLSGNTIYF.

In regard to this clone: Within the sample, other DNA sequences also encode this same CDR3. J is TRBJ1-2 and V is TRBV19; TRBD1 matches 9 bases. The germline gives CDR1 LNHDA, CDR2 SQIVND (reference sequence). J gave up 4 bases and V 8 bases, and 5 bases lay outside the gene matches. The CDR3 sequence is 13 residues long. Written as DNA, the CDR3 is TGTGCCAGTCGGGGGGACAGGGCCTATGGCTACACCTTC. This encodes CASRGDRAYGYTF.

This clone came up many times. The chain recombines TRBV7-8 with TRBJ2-2; D is uncertain. The V gene's germline CDR1 is SGHVS and CDR2 FQNEAQ. Trimming stripped 6 bases from V and 1 base from J, with 12 bases between. This CDR3 is built from 15 residues. This chain's CDR3 is CASSYLILNTGELFF. CDR3 nucleotides: TGTGCCAGCAGTTACCTCATCCTGAACACCGGGGAGCTGTTTTTT.

The genes are TRBV5-1 and TRBJ1-2, with 8 bases matching TRBD1. The CDR3 is made up of 15 amino acids. Germline V gene sequence: CDR1 SGHRS, CDR2 YFSETQ. V lost 1 base to trimming and J lost 6 bases; unmatched junction nucleotides: 8. As DNA, the CDR3 is TGCGCCAGCAGCTTGCAAGTCCAGGGGGCCGATGGCTACACCTTC. It codes for CASSLQVQGADGYTF.

The chain combines TRBV11-2 with TRBJ2-7; D is ambiguous. V lost 1 base to trimming and J lost 3 bases, with 7 bases between them. The CDR3 has 13 residues. Germline V gives CDR1 SGHAT, CDR2 FQNNGV. The DNA for the CDR3 is TGTGCCAGCAGCTTAGGAGCCAGCTACGAGCAGTACTTC. Protein: CASSLGASYEQYF.

This clone was seen once. The J gene is TRBJ1-1, the V gene TRBV27; D is undetermined. V was shortened by 3 bases and J by 1 base, with 9 bases between the two germline ends. Germline CDR1 and CDR2: MNHEY and SMNVEV (reference sequence). This CDR3 contains 14 residues. The CDR3 is CASSFGQKNTEAFF. The CDR3, as DNA: TGTGCCAGCAGTTTCGGGCAGAAGAACACTGAAGCTTTCTTT.

CDR3 nucleotide sequence: TGTGCCAGCAGTTACGGTTGGGGGGGTCAGCCCCAGCATTTT. Protein: CASSYGWGGQPQHF. This chain uses TRBV6-5 with TRBJ1-5; a weak D match, TRBD1 (5 bases). The germline V gene has CDR1 MNHEY and CDR2 SVGAGI. V shed 2 bases and J shed 6 bases, with 11 bases lying between them. This CDR3 has 14 amino acids.

The chain couples TRBV6-5 to TRBJ1-4, with D possibly being TRBD1 (6 bases). The CDR3 runs 13 residues. CDR1 is MNHEY, CDR2 SVGAGI, per germline. Trimming pared 10 bases from V and 5 bases from J, leaving 14 bases between. The DNA for the CDR3 is TGTGCCACTTCGACAGGACCAAATGAAAAACTGTTTTTT. It specifies CATSTGPNEKLFF.

The chain couples TRBV19 to TRBJ1-2; D is possibly TRBD1 (5 bases). Trimming left V 3 bases short and J 4 bases short, with 9 bases between. This CDR3 comprises 13 residues. From germline, CDR1 is LNHDA and CDR2 SQIVND (reference sequence). The CDR3 is CASSIQGSYGYTF. As DNA, the CDR3 is TGTGCCAGTAGTATTCAGGGCTCCTATGGCTACACCTTC.

The chain combines TRBV12-3 or TRBV12-4 with TRBJ1-2, with D possibly being TRBD1 (6 bases). Trimming left V 5 bases short and J 3 bases short, with 10 bases between. The CDR3 covers 13 residues. The CDR3, as DNA: TGTGCCAGCAGTAACACAGGGTACTATGGCTACACCTTC. Protein product: CASSNTGYYGYTF.

The gene calls are TRBV12-3 or TRBV12-4 and TRBJ2-1, with 8 bases identical to TRBD2. The CDR3 runs to 13 residues. Trimming at V came to 6 bases and at J to 10 bases, leaving 8 bases not matched to a gene. The CDR3 here is CASSAAAGGEQFF. CDR3 bases: TGTGCCAGCAGCGCAGCGGCGGGGGGAGAGCAGTTCTTC.

The rearrangement joins TRBV11-2 to TRBJ2-3, with no clear D. Germline V gives CDR1 SGHAT, CDR2 FQNNGV. The V end was cut by 4 bases, the J end by 6 bases, with 8 bases between. This CDR3 comprises 12 residues. Here the CDR3 reads CASSWNEDTQYF. The DNA of the CDR3 is TGTGCCAGCAGCTGGAATGAGGATACGCAGTATTTT.

The chain combines TRBV4-3 with TRBJ1-5; TRBD1 agrees at 8 bases. Germline V gene sequence: CDR1 LGHNA, CDR2 YSLEER. Trimming removed 0 bases from V and 6 bases from J; junction bases left unmatched: 16. The CDR3 extends over 19 amino acids. CDR3 bases: TGCGCCAGCAGCCAAGATGGCCCCAAGGGCCAGGGGGCTGTTCAGCCCCAGCATTTT. Protein product: CASSQDGPKGQGAVQPQHF.

V is TRBV7-2 and J is TRBJ1-1; no definite D call. The CDR3 has 15 residues. Trimming removed 2 bases from V and 2 bases from J, with 12 bases in between. Germline values: CDR1 SGHTA, CDR2 FQGNSA. The CDR3 region has the DNA TGTGCCAGCAGCTTAAGGTACGGGAAAAACACTGAAGCTTTCTTT. Encoded protein: CASSLRYGKNTEAFF.